This T cell receptor (beta chain) stems from a study of shared clonotypes between healthy human individuals. Investigators divided CD4+ cells into CD45RA+ naive and CD45RA-negative memory subsets. Repertoires were generated with immunoSEQ multiplex PCR, while TCRdb's copy carries only in-frame clones and drops some. The table shows a few million clones, with about 92% occurring only once. Concerning this clone itself: Its antigen remains unidentified.

This CDR3 comprises 16 residues. V trimming: 7 bases; J trimming: 2 bases; junction bases outside the gene matches: 13. CDR1 is LNHDA and CDR2 is SQIVND in the germline V gene (reference sequence). Study results and limitations: A handful of donors showed sharing of 4.5% to 5% of naive CD4 clonotypes. The generation probabilities recorded for non-shared clonotypes fell below those of clonotypes shared by all four donors.

The sequence was obtained from a man aged 18 to 30 in good health. The sequencing sample was made of naive CD4+ T cells sorted from blood. Stated subset: CD45RA+ positively selected. The rearrangement links TRBV19 to TRBJ1-1; TRBD1 aligns across 7 bases. CDR3 residues: CASKGQGERDNTEAFF. CDR3 nucleotide sequence: TGTGCCAGTAAAGGTCAGGGGGAAAGGGATAACACTGAAGCTTTCTTT.